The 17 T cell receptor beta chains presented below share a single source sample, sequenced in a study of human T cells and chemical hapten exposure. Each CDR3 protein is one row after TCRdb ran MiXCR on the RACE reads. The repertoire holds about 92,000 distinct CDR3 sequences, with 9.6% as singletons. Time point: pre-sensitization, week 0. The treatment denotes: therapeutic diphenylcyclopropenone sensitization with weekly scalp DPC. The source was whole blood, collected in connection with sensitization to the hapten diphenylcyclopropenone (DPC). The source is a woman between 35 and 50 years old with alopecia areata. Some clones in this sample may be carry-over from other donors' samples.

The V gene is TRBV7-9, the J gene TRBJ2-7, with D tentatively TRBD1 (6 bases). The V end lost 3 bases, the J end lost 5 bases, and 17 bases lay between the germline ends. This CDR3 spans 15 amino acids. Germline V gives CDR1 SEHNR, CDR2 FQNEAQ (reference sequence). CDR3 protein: CASSFGQGSFNEQYF. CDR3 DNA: TGTGCCAGCAGCTTTGGCCAGGGGAGTTTTAACGAGCAGTACTTC.

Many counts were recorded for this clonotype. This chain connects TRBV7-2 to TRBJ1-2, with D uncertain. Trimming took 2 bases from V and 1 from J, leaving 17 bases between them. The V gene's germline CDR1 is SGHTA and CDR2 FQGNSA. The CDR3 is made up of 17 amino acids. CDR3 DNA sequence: TGTGCCAGCAGCTTAAGGGCAGCCGCTTCTATTAACTATGGCTACACCTTC. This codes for CASSLRAAASINYGYTF.

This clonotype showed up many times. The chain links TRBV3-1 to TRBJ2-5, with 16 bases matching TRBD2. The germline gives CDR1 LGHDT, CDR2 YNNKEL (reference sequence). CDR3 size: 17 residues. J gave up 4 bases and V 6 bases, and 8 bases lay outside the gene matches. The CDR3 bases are TGTGCCAGCAGTCATCGGGGACTAGCGGGGGGGCGAGAGACCCAGTACTTC. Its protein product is CASSHRGLAGGRETQYF.

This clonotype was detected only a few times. CDR3 sequence: CASSPGSLAKNIQYF. CDR3 bases: TGTGCCAGCTCACCCGGCTCCTTAGCCAAAAACATTCAGTACTTC. This chain connects TRBV18 to TRBJ2-4; the D is unclear. This CDR3 region has 15 residues. Trimming removed 3 bases at V and 0 bases at J, with 9 bases between. Germline loops: CDR1 KGHSH, CDR2 LQKENI. Complete variable domain (other parts from reference TRBV18 and TRBJ2-4): NAGVMQNPRHLVRRRGQEARLRCSPMKGHSHVYWYRQLPEEGLKFMVYLQKENIIDESGMPKERFSAEFPKEGPSILRIQQVVRGDSAAYFCASSPGSLAKNIQYFGAGTRLSVL.

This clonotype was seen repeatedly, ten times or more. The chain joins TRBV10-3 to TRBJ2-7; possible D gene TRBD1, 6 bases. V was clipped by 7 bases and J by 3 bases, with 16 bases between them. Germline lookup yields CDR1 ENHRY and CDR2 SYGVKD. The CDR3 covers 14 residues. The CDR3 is CAITEGTGRYEQYF. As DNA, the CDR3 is TGTGCCATCACCGAGGGCACAGGGCGCTACGAGCAGTACTTC.

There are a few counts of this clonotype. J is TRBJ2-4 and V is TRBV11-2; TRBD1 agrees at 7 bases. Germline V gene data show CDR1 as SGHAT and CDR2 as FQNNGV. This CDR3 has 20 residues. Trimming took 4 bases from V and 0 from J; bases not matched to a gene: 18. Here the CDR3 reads CASSSVRQGRAQLAKNIQYF. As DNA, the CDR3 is TGTGCCAGCAGCTCGGTCCGACAGGGTAGGGCCCAACTAGCCAAAAACATTCAGTACTTC.

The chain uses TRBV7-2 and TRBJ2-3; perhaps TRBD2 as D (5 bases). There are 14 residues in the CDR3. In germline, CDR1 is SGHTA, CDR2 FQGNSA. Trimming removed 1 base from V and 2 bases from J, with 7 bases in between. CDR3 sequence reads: CASSLGGFTDTQYF. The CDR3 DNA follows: TGTGCCAGCAGCTTAGGCGGGTTCACAGATACGCAGTATTTT.

The CDR3, as DNA: TGTGCCAGCAGCTCAGCCCTTAACATTCAGTACTTC. Translation gives CASSSALNIQYF. The chain carries TRBV9 and TRBJ2-4; the D is unclear. CDR3 size: 12 residues. V shed 4 bases and J shed 7 bases, with 9 bases lying between them. Germline CDR1 is SGDLS and CDR2 is YYNGEE.

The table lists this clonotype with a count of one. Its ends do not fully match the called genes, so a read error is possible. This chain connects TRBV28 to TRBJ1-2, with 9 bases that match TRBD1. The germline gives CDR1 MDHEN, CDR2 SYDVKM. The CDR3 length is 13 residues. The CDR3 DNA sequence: TGTGCCAGCAGTTTACGAAATAGCGGGACAGGGAACTTC. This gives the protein CASSLRNSGTGNF.

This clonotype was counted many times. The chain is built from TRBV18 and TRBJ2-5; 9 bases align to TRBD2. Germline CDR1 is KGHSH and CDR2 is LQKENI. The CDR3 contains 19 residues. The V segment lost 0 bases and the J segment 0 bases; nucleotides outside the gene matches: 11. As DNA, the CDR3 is TGTGCCAGCTCACCACCGGCGAATTGGCTAGCGGGGAACCAAGAGACCCAGTACTTC. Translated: CASSPPANWLAGNQETQYF.

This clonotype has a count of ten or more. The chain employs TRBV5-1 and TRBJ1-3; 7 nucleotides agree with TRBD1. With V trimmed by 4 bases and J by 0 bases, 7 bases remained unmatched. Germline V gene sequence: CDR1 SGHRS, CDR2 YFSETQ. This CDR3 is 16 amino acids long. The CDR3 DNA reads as TGCGCCAGCAGCGGAACACAGGGGTTCTCTGGAAACACCATATATTTT. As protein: CASSGTQGFSGNTIYF.

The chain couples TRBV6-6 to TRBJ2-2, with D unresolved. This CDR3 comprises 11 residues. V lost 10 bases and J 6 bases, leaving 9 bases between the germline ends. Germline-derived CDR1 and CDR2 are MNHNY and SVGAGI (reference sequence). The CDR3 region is CATLQPGELFF. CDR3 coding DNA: TGTGCCACCCTCCAACCCGGGGAGCTGTTTTTT.

CDR3 DNA: TGTGCCAGCAGCTCGCACAGGGTCGGAGGAAACACCATATATTTT. Amino acid sequence: CASSSHRVGGNTIYF. The rearrangement uses TRBV7-2 and TRBJ1-3, with a tentative D call TRBD1 (6 bases). V lost 4 bases and J lost 4, with 14 bases in between. CDR3 length: 15 amino acids. Germline V gives CDR1 SGHTA, CDR2 FQGNSA.

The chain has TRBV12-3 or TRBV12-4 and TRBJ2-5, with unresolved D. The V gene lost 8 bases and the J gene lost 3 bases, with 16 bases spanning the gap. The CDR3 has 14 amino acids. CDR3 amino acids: CASQENSVEETQYF. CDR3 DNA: TGTGCCAGCCAAGAGAACAGTGTTGAAGAGACCCAGTACTTC.

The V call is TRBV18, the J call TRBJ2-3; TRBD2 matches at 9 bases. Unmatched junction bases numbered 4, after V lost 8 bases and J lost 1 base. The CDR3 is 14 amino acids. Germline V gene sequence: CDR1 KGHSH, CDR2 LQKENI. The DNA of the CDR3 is TGTGCCAGCGCTCCTAGCGGGGGCACAGATACGCAGTATTTT. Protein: CASAPSGGTDTQYF.

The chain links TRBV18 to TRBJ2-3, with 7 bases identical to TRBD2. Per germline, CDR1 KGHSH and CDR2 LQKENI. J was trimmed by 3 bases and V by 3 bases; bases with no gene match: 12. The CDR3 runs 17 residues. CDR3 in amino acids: CASSPGESTSATDTQYF. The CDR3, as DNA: TGTGCCAGCTCACCCGGAGAAAGCACTAGCGCTACAGATACGCAGTATTTT.

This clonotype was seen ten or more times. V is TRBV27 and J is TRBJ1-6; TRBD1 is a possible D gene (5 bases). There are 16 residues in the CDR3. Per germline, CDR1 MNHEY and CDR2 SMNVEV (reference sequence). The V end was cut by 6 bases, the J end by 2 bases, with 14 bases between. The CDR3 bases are TGTGCCAGCAGGGGGGGAAGGGGAACCTATAATTCACCCCTCCACTTT. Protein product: CASRGGRGTYNSPLHF.